The rows below give T cell receptor beta chains drawn from one sample of a study of response to subunit inactivated influenza vaccine. TCRdb processed the RT-PCR reads anew with MiXCR; each CDR3 protein has one entry. The repertoire includes approximately 200,000 distinct CDR3 sequences, around an eighth of them detected once, and roughly 24% sits in the top ten. Sequenced here: CD8+ T cells sorted from PBMCs, sampled about 5 days after vaccination. The receptors were sampled from a man aged 50 or older who received an inactivated influenza vaccine. CDR3s include the opening cysteine and the closing phenylalanine or tryptophan. Each record gives: clone size, D gene, V gene, J gene, CDR3 protein, CDR3 DNA. D genes are given only for firm matches. The listing skips clone size in some rows; elsewhere it reads once, few, many or a size class.

abundance: few
d_gene: .
v_gene: TRBV28
j_gene: TRBJ2-1
CDR3aa: CASSPPGNRYNEQFF
CDR3nt: TGTGCCAGCAGTCCCCCCGGGAACCGATACAATGAGCAGTTCTTC

abundance: many
d_gene: .
v_gene: TRBV6-2/TRBV6-3
j_gene: TRBJ2-5
CDR3aa: CASSYLGVQETQYF
CDR3nt: TGTGCCAGCAGTTATCTTGGGGTCCAAGAGACCCAGTACTTC

abundance: few
d_gene: .
v_gene: TRBV29-1
j_gene: TRBJ1-3
CDR3aa: CSVVRGAGNTIYF
CDR3nt: TGCAGCGTTGTCCGGGGGGCCGGAAACACCATATATTTT

abundance: few
d_gene: .
v_gene: TRBV27
j_gene: TRBJ1-5
CDR3aa: CASSPLGRQPQHF
CDR3nt: TGTGCCAGCAGCCCCCTAGGACGTCAGCCCCAGCATTTT

abundance: few
d_gene: .
v_gene: TRBV29-1
j_gene: TRBJ2-7
CDR3aa: CSVEGRDFGTYEQYF
CDR3nt: TGCAGCGTTGAAGGCCGGGACTTTGGGACCTACGAGCAGTACTTC

abundance: .
d_gene: TRBD1
v_gene: TRBV27
j_gene: TRBJ2-1
CDR3aa: CASREQGAGLYNEQFF
CDR3nt: TGTGCCAGCAGAGAACAGGGGGCGGGACTTTACAATGAGCAGTTCTTC

abundance: .
d_gene: TRBD1
v_gene: TRBV4-2
j_gene: TRBJ1-6
CDR3aa: CASSQDPGTGSSPLHF
CDR3nt: TGTGCCAGCAGCCAAGATCCCGGGACAGGGAGCTCACCCCTCCACTTT

abundance: .
d_gene: TRBD1
v_gene: TRBV6-5
j_gene: TRBJ2-7
CDR3aa: CASSSTGTGEYEQYF
CDR3nt: TGTGCCAGCAGTTCCACCGGGACAGGGGAGTACGAGCAGTACTTC

abundance: .
d_gene: TRBD1
v_gene: TRBV9
j_gene: TRBJ1-2
CDR3aa: CASSTRQGAFGYTF
CDR3nt: TGTGCCAGCAGCACCAGACAGGGGGCCTTTGGCTACACCTTC

abundance: many
d_gene: .
v_gene: TRBV20-1
j_gene: TRBJ1-2
CDR3aa: CSASFIPRQDVYGYTF
CDR3nt: TGCAGTGCTAGTTTCATACCTAGACAGGATGTTTATGGCTACACCTTC

abundance: few
d_gene: .
v_gene: TRBV5-1
j_gene: TRBJ2-3
CDR3aa: CASSPRTSIPTDTQYF
CDR3nt: TGCGCCAGCAGCCCTCGAACTAGTATCCCCACAGATACGCAGTATTTT

abundance: many
d_gene: .
v_gene: TRBV12-3/TRBV12-4
j_gene: TRBJ2-7
CDR3aa: CASSFKGNEQYF
CDR3nt: TGTGCCAGCAGTTTTAAGGGGAACGAGCAGTACTTC

abundance: .
d_gene: TRBD1
v_gene: TRBV10-3
j_gene: TRBJ1-2
CDR3aa: CAISESTGLVYGYTF
CDR3nt: TGTGCCATCAGTGAGTCGACAGGGCTGGTCTATGGCTACACCTTC

abundance: .
d_gene: .
v_gene: TRBV2
j_gene: TRBJ2-7
CDR3aa: CASSQGPRGYEQSF
CDR3nt: TGTGCCAGCAGTCAGGGACCCAGGGGCTACGAGCAGTCCTTC

abundance: many
d_gene: TRBD1
v_gene: TRBV5-1
j_gene: TRBJ2-1
CDR3aa: CASSSRQGIYNEQFF
CDR3nt: TGCGCCAGCAGCTCCCGACAGGGAATCTACAATGAGCAGTTCTTC

abundance: few
d_gene: .
v_gene: TRBV7-8
j_gene: TRBJ1-1
CDR3aa: CASSLEGPSYTEAFF
CDR3nt: TGTGCCAGCAGCTTAGAGGGACCGAGCTACACTGAAGCTTTCTTT

abundance: .
d_gene: TRBD2
v_gene: TRBV29-1
j_gene: TRBJ2-3
CDR3aa: CSVEVLAGETFTDTQYF
CDR3nt: TGCAGCGTTGAAGTTCTAGCGGGGGAGACTTTCACAGATACGCAGTATTTT

abundance: many
d_gene: TRBD1
v_gene: TRBV20-1
j_gene: TRBJ2-7
CDR3aa: CSARDPRDRPYEQYF
CDR3nt: TGCAGTGCTAGAGATCCGCGGGACAGGCCCTACGAGCAGTACTTC

abundance: once
d_gene: .
v_gene: TRBV12-3/TRBV12-4
j_gene: TRBJ2-3
CDR3aa: CTSSLPRFVGEIADTQYF
CDR3nt: TGTACCAGCAGTTTGCCCCGGTTCGTGGGAGAGATTGCAGATACGCAGTATTTT

abundance: few
d_gene: .
v_gene: TRBV25-1
j_gene: TRBJ2-1
CDR3aa: CASTSSYNEQFF
CDR3nt: TGTGCCAGCACCTCCTCCTACAATGAGCAGTTCTTC

abundance: many
d_gene: .
v_gene: TRBV7-2
j_gene: TRBJ2-2
CDR3aa: CASSPTTGELFF
CDR3nt: TGTGCCAGCAGCCCAACCACCGGGGAGCTGTTTTTT

abundance: many
d_gene: .
v_gene: TRBV7-9
j_gene: TRBJ2-7
CDR3aa: CASSPGTYEQYF
CDR3nt: TGTGCCAGCAGCCCCGGGACCTACGAGCAGTACTTC

abundance: few
d_gene: .
v_gene: TRBV6-1
j_gene: TRBJ1-4
CDR3aa: CASGGGMFGTNEKLFF
CDR3nt: TGTGCCAGCGGGGGGGGCATGTTTGGGACTAATGAAAAACTGTTTTTT

abundance: few
d_gene: TRBD1
v_gene: TRBV5-1
j_gene: TRBJ2-7
CDR3aa: CASREDRAYEQYF
CDR3nt: TGCGCCAGCAGGGAAGACAGGGCCTACGAGCAGTACTTC

abundance: few
d_gene: .
v_gene: TRBV12-3/TRBV12-4
j_gene: TRBJ2-2
CDR3aa: CASSFGTPTGELFF
CDR3nt: TGTGCCAGCAGTTTTGGGACACCTACCGGGGAGCTGTTTTTT

abundance: .
d_gene: .
v_gene: TRBV10-3
j_gene: TRBJ1-2
CDR3aa: CANKREGANYGYTF
CDR3nt: TGTGCCAACAAACGGGAGGGGGCTAACTATGGCTACACCTTC

abundance: few
d_gene: .
v_gene: TRBV7-9
j_gene: TRBJ2-4
CDR3aa: CASSLTEDLAKNIQYF
CDR3nt: TGTGCCAGCAGCCTGACAGAGGACTTAGCCAAAAACATTCAGTACTTC

abundance: few
d_gene: .
v_gene: TRBV6-2/TRBV6-3
j_gene: TRBJ2-7
CDR3aa: CASSYDSYEQYF
CDR3nt: TGTGCCAGCAGTTACGACTCCTACGAGCAGTACTTC

abundance: .
d_gene: TRBD2
v_gene: TRBV7-2
j_gene: TRBJ2-3
CDR3aa: CASSLALAGPMADTQYF
CDR3nt: TGTGCCAGCAGCTTAGCCCTAGCGGGGCCAATGGCAGATACGCAGTATTTT

abundance: few
d_gene: .
v_gene: TRBV11-2
j_gene: TRBJ2-3
CDR3aa: CASSLVVGDTQYF
CDR3nt: TGTGCCAGCAGCTTAGTTGTGGGAGATACGCAGTATTTT

abundance: .
d_gene: TRBD1
v_gene: TRBV10-2
j_gene: TRBJ2-7
CDR3aa: CASGGQGNYEQYF
CDR3nt: TGCGCCAGCGGAGGACAGGGGAACTACGAGCAGTACTTC

abundance: .
d_gene: .
v_gene: TRBV25-1
j_gene: TRBJ2-5
CDR3aa: CASSEWSIQEEETQYF
CDR3nt: TGTGCCAGCAGTGAATGGAGTATTCAGGAGGAAGAGACCCAGTACTTC

abundance: .
d_gene: .
v_gene: TRBV4-3
j_gene: TRBJ1-1
CDR3aa: CASSQGQDSEAFF
CDR3nt: TGCGCCAGCAGCCAAGGACAGGATTCTGAAGCTTTCTTT

abundance: many
d_gene: .
v_gene: TRBV10-2
j_gene: TRBJ1-1
CDR3aa: CASSTAFPEAFF
CDR3nt: TGCGCCAGCAGTACAGCGTTCCCCGAAGCTTTCTTT

abundance: many
d_gene: .
v_gene: TRBV27
j_gene: TRBJ1-5
CDR3aa: CASSLIGGAESNQPQHF
CDR3nt: TGTGCCAGCAGTTTAATAGGAGGGGCGGAAAGCAATCAGCCCCAGCATTTT

abundance: .
d_gene: .
v_gene: TRBV5-6
j_gene: TRBJ2-2
CDR3aa: CASSLGLYPTLLRGSTGELFF
CDR3nt: TGTGCCAGCAGCTTGGGTTTATATCCGACTCTACTAAGGGGGAGCACCGGGGAGCTGTTTTTT

abundance: many
d_gene: .
v_gene: TRBV29-1
j_gene: TRBJ2-7
CDR3aa: CSVVGTGKPYEQYF
CDR3nt: TGCAGCGTTGTGGGGACTGGGAAACCCTACGAGCAGTACTTC

abundance: .
d_gene: .
v_gene: TRBV29-1
j_gene: TRBJ2-3
CDR3aa: CSVVGGTEGDTQYF
CDR3nt: TGCAGCGTTGTTGGTGGTACGGAGGGAGATACGCAGTATTTT

abundance: few
d_gene: TRBD2
v_gene: TRBV24-1
j_gene: TRBJ2-1
CDR3aa: CATSEALAGPLNEQFF
CDR3nt: TGTGCCACCAGTGAAGCTTTAGCGGGGCCTCTCAATGAGCAGTTCTTC

abundance: many
d_gene: .
v_gene: TRBV28
j_gene: TRBJ1-2
CDR3aa: CASSFSDTASYGYTF
CDR3nt: TGTGCCAGCAGTTTCTCGGACACGGCCTCTTATGGCTACACCTTC

abundance: few
d_gene: .
v_gene: TRBV11-1
j_gene: TRBJ2-6
CDR3aa: CASSLSPGLFELSGANVLTF
CDR3nt: TGTGCCAGCAGCTTATCACCAGGACTGTTTGAGCTCTCTGGGGCCAACGTCCTGACTTTC

abundance: .
d_gene: TRBD1
v_gene: TRBV6-1
j_gene: TRBJ2-5
CDR3aa: CASSAVEGGAKTQYF
CDR3nt: TGTGCCAGCAGCGCCGTAGAAGGGGGCGCGAAGACCCAGTACTTC

abundance: many
d_gene: .
v_gene: TRBV29-1
j_gene: TRBJ2-6
CDR3aa: CSVVWGTYANVLTF
CDR3nt: TGCAGCGTTGTCTGGGGAACCTATGCCAACGTCCTGACTTTC

abundance: .
d_gene: TRBD2
v_gene: TRBV6-5
j_gene: TRBJ2-1
CDR3aa: CASSYSLLAGGRSYNEQFF
CDR3nt: TGTGCCAGCAGTTACTCGCTACTAGCGGGAGGCCGATCCTACAATGAGCAGTTCTTC

abundance: .
d_gene: TRBD2
v_gene: TRBV7-6
j_gene: TRBJ2-1
CDR3aa: CASSLGTSGGNSYNEQFF
CDR3nt: TGTGCCAGCAGCTTAGGGACTAGCGGGGGGAACTCCTACAATGAGCAGTTCTTC

abundance: .
d_gene: .
v_gene: TRBV19
j_gene: TRBJ2-7
CDR3aa: CASSIGIGSSYEQYF
CDR3nt: TGTGCCAGTAGTATAGGCATCGGCAGCTCCTACGAGCAGTACTTC

abundance: .
d_gene: TRBD2
v_gene: TRBV2
j_gene: TRBJ2-3
CDR3aa: CASTSGRMTDTQYF
CDR3nt: TGTGCCAGCACCAGCGGGAGAATGACAGATACGCAGTATTTT

abundance: .
d_gene: TRBD1
v_gene: TRBV28
j_gene: TRBJ1-1
CDR3aa: CASSHGTGGGEAFF
CDR3nt: TGTGCCAGCAGTCACGGGACAGGGGGCGGTGAAGCTTTCTTT

abundance: .
d_gene: .
v_gene: TRBV20-1
j_gene: TRBJ1-2
CDR3aa: CSAREAGINGYTF
CDR3nt: TGCAGTGCTAGAGAGGCAGGGATTAATGGCTACACCTTC

abundance: .
d_gene: .
v_gene: TRBV28
j_gene: TRBJ2-7
CDR3aa: CASSLVVLGEQYF
CDR3nt: TGTGCCAGCAGTTTAGTAGTCTTGGGAGAGCAGTACTTC

abundance: few
d_gene: TRBD2
v_gene: TRBV10-3
j_gene: TRBJ2-3
CDR3aa: CAISERGGDTQYF
CDR3nt: TGTGCCATCAGTGAGCGGGGGGGAGATACGCAGTATTTT

abundance: many
d_gene: .
v_gene: TRBV10-3
j_gene: TRBJ2-2
CDR3aa: CAISDTGRTGELFF
CDR3nt: TGTGCCATCAGTGACACAGGGCGGACCGGGGAGCTGTTTTTT

abundance: .
d_gene: TRBD1
v_gene: TRBV7-9
j_gene: TRBJ2-5
CDR3aa: CASSSRRDRGFWETQYF
CDR3nt: TGTGCCAGCAGCTCACGTCGGGACAGGGGATTTTGGGAGACCCAGTACTTC

abundance: .
d_gene: .
v_gene: TRBV12-3/TRBV12-4
j_gene: TRBJ2-7
CDR3aa: CASSTFGFEQYF
CDR3nt: TGTGCCAGCAGTACCTTTGGCTTCGAGCAGTACTTC

abundance: many
d_gene: .
v_gene: TRBV28
j_gene: TRBJ2-7
CDR3aa: CASSPYRDFYEQYF
CDR3nt: TGTGCCAGCAGTCCCTACAGGGATTTCTACGAGCAGTACTTC